The 18 T cell receptor beta chains in this list originate from one sample, sequenced in a study of OX40 agonist ivuxolimab in advanced cancers. Assay used: immunoSEQ multiplex PCR; TCRdb lists only in-frame clones, some missing. Altogether tens of thousands of clones are present, just over 85% being singletons, with the ten largest covering approximately 1%. The source material was CD4+ or CD8+ T cells sorted from blood, sampled in a trial of the OX40 agonist ivuxolimab. The receptors derive from an adult with an advanced solid tumor such as melanoma, head and neck, liver or kidney cancer.

The CDR3 DNA sequence: TGTGCCAGTAGTATTTCCAACACGGATGGAAGCTACACCTTC. As protein: CASSISNTDGSYTF. J is TRBJ1-2 and V is TRBV19, with D unclear. The CDR3 covers 14 residues. CDR1 is LNHDA, CDR2 SQIVND, per germline (reference sequence). The V and J ends lost 3 bases and 9 bases respectively, with 17 bases between them.

The rearrangement links TRBV29-1 to TRBJ1-1; a possible D gene is TRBD1 (5 bases). The germline V gene encodes CDR1 SQVTM and CDR2 ANQGSEA. The ends were cut back, 3 bases at V and 5 bases at J, with 10 bases in the middle. CDR3 size: 12 residues. The CDR3 nucleotides are TGCAGCGTTGAGAAGGGGAGAACTGAAGCTTTCTTT. It is translated as CSVEKGRTEAFF. The variable domain in full, with the rest retrieved from reference TRBV29-1 and TRBJ1-1, is SAVISQKPSRDICQRGTSLTIQCQVDSQVTMMFWYRQQPGQSLTLIATANQGSEATYESGFVIDKFPISRPNLTFSTLTVSNMSPEDSSIYLCSVEKGRTEAFFGQGTRLTVV.

The chain joins TRBV19 to TRBJ1-1; unclear D gene. This CDR3 is built from 13 residues. The V and J ends lost 3 bases and 2 bases respectively, with 7 bases between them. From germline, CDR1 is LNHDA and CDR2 SQIVND (reference sequence). CDR3 nucleotides: TGTGCCAGTAGTATTAACAGAAACACTGAAGCTTTCTTT. This translates into CASSINRNTEAFF. Looking up the rest from reference TRBV19 and TRBJ1-1 gives the full variable domain: DGGITQSPKYLFRKEGQNVTLSCEQNLNHDAMYWYRQDPGQGLRLIYYSQIVNDFQKGDIAEGYSVSREKKESFPLTVTSAQKNPTAFYLCASSINRNTEAFFGQGTRLTVV.

V is TRBV9 and J is TRBJ1-6; 10 bases match TRBD1. Germline values: CDR1 SGDLS, CDR2 YYNGEE. Trimming cost V 5 bases and J 9 bases; bases outside gene matches: 11. The CDR3 contains 16 residues. This chain's CDR3 is CASSSSPGQGISPLHF. The CDR3 region has the DNA TGTGCCAGCAGTTCAAGTCCGGGACAGGGGATTTCACCCCTCCACTTT.

V usage is TRBV4-1 and J usage is TRBJ1-3; 7 bases match TRBD1. The CDR3 covers 19 residues. The V segment lost 5 bases and the J segment 0 bases; nucleotides outside the gene matches: 16. Per the germline V gene, CDR1 is MGHRA and CDR2 is YSYEKL. CDR3 protein: CASSYRDSRVSSSGNTIYF. The CDR3 DNA reads as TGCGCCAGCAGCTACCGGGACAGCCGTGTCTCTAGCTCTGGAAACACCATATATTTT.

This clone was picked up a small number of times. The genes are TRBV2 and TRBJ2-4; 9 nucleotides match TRBD2. V shed 6 bases and J 2 bases; nucleotides not matched to a gene: 8. Germline lookup yields CDR1 SNHLY and CDR2 FYNNEI. There are 16 residues in the CDR3. CDR3 in DNA: TGTGCCAGCAGCTTTAGCGGGGGATTCTCCAAAAACATTCAGTACTTC. Translation: CASSFSGGFSKNIQYF.

The rearrangement uses TRBV6-6 and TRBJ1-5; D perhaps matches TRBD1 (6 bases). CDR3 length: 15 amino acids. CDR1 and CDR2 from the germline V gene are MNHNY and SVGAGI (reference sequence). Trimming stripped 2 bases from V and 2 bases from J, with 10 bases between. CDR3: CASSYEQGRNQPQHF. The CDR3 nucleotides read TGTGCCAGCAGTTACGAACAGGGACGCAATCAGCCCCAGCATTTT.

The V call is TRBV10-2, the J call TRBJ2-3; the D is unclear. The CDR3 runs to 14 residues. With 8 bases removed from V and 1 base from J, the gap between germline ends came to 13 bases. The germline V gene encodes CDR1 WSHSY and CDR2 SAAADI. CDR3 bases: TGCGCCAGCCATGGCCCGTCGGGCACAGATACGCAGTATTTT. Protein sequence: CASHGPSGTDTQYF.

The chain has TRBV25-1 and TRBJ2-5, with a possible D match to TRBD1 (6 bases). This CDR3 is built from 13 residues. Trimming removed 5 bases at V and 11 bases at J, with 18 bases between. Germline V gene lookup returns CDR1 MGHDK and CDR2 SYGVNS. CDR3 residues: CASSNNRVEEQYF. The CDR3 DNA reads as TGTGCCAGCAGTAATAACAGGGTGGAAGAGCAGTACTTC.

This chain joins TRBV5-1 and TRBJ2-3; D perhaps matches TRBD1 (5 bases). V lost 4 bases and J 5 bases, leaving 17 bases between the germline ends. Germline-derived CDR1 and CDR2 are SGHRS and YFSETQ. There are 15 residues in the CDR3. The CDR3 DNA reads TGCGCCAGCAGCCGAACGGACACCTCGGGAGATACGCAGTATTTT. Its protein is CASSRTDTSGDTQYF.

This sequence joins TRBV4-2 and TRBJ1-1; TRBD1 agrees at 7 bases. Germline V CDR1 and CDR2: LGHNA, YNFKEQ. This CDR3 region has 16 residues. V was clipped by 0 bases and J by 1 base; unmatched bases: 5. CDR3: CASSQDTDRRNTEAFF. The CDR3 DNA reads as TGTGCCAGCAGCCAAGATACGGACAGGAGGAACACTGAAGCTTTCTTT.

This clone is classed as medium-sized. V usage is TRBV5-6 and J usage is TRBJ1-5; D is uncertain. CDR3 length equals 12 residues. From germline, CDR1 is SGHDT and CDR2 YYEEEE. V dropped 2 bases and J dropped 5 bases, with 5 bases sitting between them. CDR3 in amino acids: CASSFGDQPQHF. The CDR3 bases are TGTGCCAGCAGCTTCGGAGATCAGCCCCAGCATTTT. Together with reference TRBV5-6 and TRBJ1-5, the CDR3 gives the full variable domain: DAGVTQSPTHLIKTRGQQVTLRCSPKSGHDTVSWYQQALGQGPQFIFQYYEEEERQRGNFPDRFSGHQFPNYSSELNVNALLLGDSALYLCASSFGDQPQHFGDGTRLSIL.

The genes are TRBV27 and TRBJ1-1; 8 nucleotides line up with TRBD1. The junction had 3 bases not matched to a gene; V was cut back by 6 bases and J by 3 bases. Germline loops: CDR1 MNHEY, CDR2 SMNVEV (reference sequence). The CDR3 consists of 13 residues. CDR3 bases: TGTGCCAGCAGCGGACAGGGAGACACTGAAGCTTTCTTT. Translated: CASSGQGDTEAFF.

The chain joins TRBV15 to TRBJ2-2, with TRBD1 matching over 7 bases. CDR3 length equals 17 residues. CDR1 and CDR2 from the germline V gene are LNHNV and YYDKDF (reference sequence). Trimming cost V 3 bases and J 0 bases; bases outside gene matches: 7. CDR3 in DNA: TGTGCCACCAGCAGCCCCCCCGGGACAGCGAACACCGGGGAGCTGTTTTTT. Translation gives CATSSPPGTANTGELFF. The full variable domain, its missing parts supplied by reference TRBV15 and TRBJ2-2, is DAMVIQNPRYQVTQFGKPVTLSCSQTLNHNVMYWYQQKSSQAPKLLFHYYDKDFNNEADTPDNFQSRRPNTSFCFLDIRSPGLGDTAMYLCATSSPPGTANTGELFFGEGSRLTVL.

The rearrangement joins TRBV6-6 to TRBJ1-1; 10 bases match TRBD1. V was clipped by 5 bases and J by 11 bases; unmatched bases: 14. This CDR3 is 15 amino acids long. Germline lookup yields CDR1 MNHNY and CDR2 SVGAGI (reference sequence). The CDR3, as DNA: TGTGCCAGCAGTGACCAGACAGGGGGCGCAACAGTGGCTTTCTTT. Translation gives CASSDQTGGATVAFF.

This sequence joins TRBV2 and TRBJ2-2; perhaps TRBD2 as D (6 bases). The CDR3 loop spans 15 amino acids. Germline CDR1 reads SNHLY; CDR2 reads FYNNEI. Trimming removed 1 base at V and 5 bases at J, with 11 bases between. CDR3 sequence (DNA): TGTGCCAGCAGTGAAGGACTAGTGAGGACCGGGGAGCTGTTTTTT. Amino acid sequence: CASSEGLVRTGELFF.

J is TRBJ1-1 and V is TRBV4-2, with TRBD1 matching over 8 bases. This CDR3 is built from 17 residues. Germline CDR1 is LGHNA and CDR2 is YNFKEQ. The junction had 11 bases not matched to a gene; V was cut back by 4 bases and J by 1 base. This CDR3 is CASSRAGGQGPNTEAFF. The DNA of the CDR3 is TGTGCCAGCAGCCGAGCGGGTGGACAGGGCCCGAACACTGAAGCTTTCTTT.

The CDR3 DNA reads as TGTGCCAGCTCACCAATCAGCCTGGCCAACACTGAAGCTTTCTTT. Amino acid sequence: CASSPISLANTEAFF. V and J are TRBV18 and TRBJ1-1; unclear D gene. V was pared by 2 bases and J by 2 bases, with 12 bases between. Germline CDR1 is KGHSH and CDR2 is LQKENI. This CDR3 has 15 amino acids.